What follows are 26 T cell receptor beta chains derived from one specimen sequenced in a study of OX40 agonist ivuxolimab in advanced cancers. Clones were read by immunoSEQ multiplex PCR, and TCRdb kept only the in-frame ones, dropping some. The data contain about 76,000 clones, 85% of them singletons. The sample here was CD4+ or CD8+ T cells sorted from blood, taken in a trial of the OX40 agonist ivuxolimab. These receptors were obtained from an adult with an advanced solid tumor such as melanoma, head and neck, liver or kidney cancer.

This chain connects TRBV5-1 to TRBJ2-2; the D gene is possibly TRBD1 (6 bases). Germline values: CDR1 SGHRS, CDR2 YFSETQ. Trimming took 3 bases from V and 3 from J, leaving 12 bases between them. This CDR3 has 15 amino acids. The CDR3 nucleotides are TGCGCCAGCAGCTCCAGGGGATTTGACACCGGGGAGCTGTTTTTT. It yields the protein CASSSRGFDTGELFF.

This chain joins TRBV4-1 and TRBJ1-3; D call uncertain. Trimming pared 0 bases from V and 2 bases from J, leaving 8 bases between. CDR1 MGHRA and CDR2 YSYEKL come from the germline V gene. The CDR3 runs to 15 residues. The CDR3 sequence: CASSQEGLPGNTIYF. The CDR3 nucleotides read TGCGCCAGCAGCCAAGAAGGCCTCCCTGGAAACACCATATATTTT.

In nucleotides, the CDR3 is TGTGCCAGCAGCGTAATAGGGGGTGGCTACACCTTC. Translated, it gives CASSVIGGGYTF. V usage is TRBV9 and J usage is TRBJ1-2, with D possibly matching TRBD1 (6 bases). CDR1 and CDR2 (germline): SGDLS, YYNGEE. The CDR3 is 12 amino acids. Trimming stripped 1 base from V and 7 bases from J, with 8 bases between.

This chain joins TRBV30 and TRBJ1-2, with a tentative D call TRBD1 (6 bases). This CDR3 region has 15 residues. Trimming shortened V by 5 bases and J by 4 bases, and 20 bases separated the two germline ends. Germline V gives CDR1 GTSNPN, CDR2 SVGIG (reference sequence). CDR3 amino acids: CAWATLQGRSYGYTF. CDR3 in DNA: TGTGCCTGGGCTACATTACAGGGAAGGAGCTATGGCTACACCTTC. Full variable domain (missing parts from reference TRBV30 and TRBJ1-2): SQTIHQWPATLVQPVGSPLSLECTVEGTSNPNLYWYRQAAGRGLQLLFYSVGIGQISSEVPQNLSASRPQDRQFILSSKKLLLSDSGFYLCAWATLQGRSYGYTFGSGTRLTVV.

This chain joins TRBV18 and TRBJ1-6; TRBD1 matches 9 bases. Germline loops: CDR1 KGHSH, CDR2 LQKENI. The CDR3 sequence is 16 residues long. V lost 6 bases to trimming and J lost 6 bases; unmatched junction nucleotides: 9. In nucleotides, the CDR3 is TGTGCCAGCTCCAAAACAGGGGGCCAGGGTAATTCACCCCTCCACTTT. It translates to CASSKTGGQGNSPLHF.

This rearrangement joins TRBV11-3 to TRBJ2-5, with 7 nucleotides matching TRBD2. The germline V gene has CDR1 SGHNT and CDR2 YENEEA. The CDR3 is 15 amino acids. V dropped 5 bases and J dropped 4; count of bases not matched to a gene: 10. The chain's CDR3 is CASSRGQGEGETQYF. As DNA, the CDR3 is TGTGCCAGCAGCCGCGGGCAAGGGGAGGGAGAGACCCAGTACTTC.

The rearrangement links TRBV30 to TRBJ2-2, with D unresolved. CDR3 length: 16 residues. Germline CDR1 GTSNPN, CDR2 SVGIG (reference sequence). Trimming shortened V by 3 bases and J by 4 bases, and 18 bases separated the two germline ends. The CDR3 region has the DNA TGTGCCTGGAGGGATATGACCGGGTTGGGCACCGGGGAGCTGTTTTTT. Its protein is CAWRDMTGLGTGELFF.

V gene TRBV11-3 combines with J gene TRBJ1-3; D ambiguous. The CDR3 spans 14 residues. V lost 4 bases to trimming and J lost 0 bases, with 7 bases between them. CDR1 is SGHNT and CDR2 is YENEEA in the germline V gene. The DNA of the CDR3 is TGTGCCAGCAGCTCCATTCTCTCTGGAAACACCATATATTTT. The encoded protein is CASSSILSGNTIYF. Variable domain in full (rest from reference TRBV11-3 and TRBJ1-3): EAGVVQSPRYKIIEKKQPVAFWCNPISGHNTLYWYLQNLGQGPELLIRYENEEAVDDSQLPKDRFSAERLKGVDSTLKIQPAELGDSAVYLCASSSILSGNTIYFGEGSWLTVV.

The V call is TRBV5-1, the J call TRBJ1-2; D not resolved. The germline gives CDR1 SGHRS, CDR2 YFSETQ. The V gene lost 4 bases and the J gene lost 8 bases, with 12 bases spanning the gap. CDR3 length equals 12 residues. The CDR3 coding sequence is TGCGCCAGCAGCCCTGAGTTAGGAGGCTACACCTTC. Translated: CASSPELGGYTF. Looking up the rest from reference TRBV5-1 and TRBJ1-2 gives the full variable domain: KAGVTQTPRYLIKTRGQQVTLSCSPISGHRSVSWYQQTPGQGLQFLFEYFSETQRNKGNFPGRFSGRQFSNSRSEMNVSTLELGDSALYLCASSPELGGYTFGSGTRLTVV.

CDR3 sequence reads: CASSLASSYEQYF. The CDR3 DNA is TGTGCCAGCAGCTTAGCTAGCTCCTACGAGCAGTACTTC. The chain couples TRBV7-9 to TRBJ2-7; D not certain. Germline assignment: CDR1 SEHNR and CDR2 FQNEAQ (reference sequence). The ends were cut back, 0 bases at V and 0 bases at J, with 3 bases in the middle. This CDR3 has 13 amino acids.

The CDR3 nucleotides read TGTGCCAGCAGCCCTGGCCCCGGACTAGCGGAGAGCCTTAGCACAGATACGCAGTATTTT. Protein sequence: CASSPGPGLAESLSTDTQYF. The genes are TRBV7-8 and TRBJ2-3, with 10 positions matching TRBD2. The CDR3 has 20 residues. V was clipped by 5 bases and J by 0 bases; unmatched bases: 17. CDR1 is SGHVS, CDR2 FQNEAQ, per germline. Using reference TRBV7-8 and TRBJ2-3 for the parts outside the CDR3, the full variable domain is GAGVSQSPRYKVAKRGQDVALRCDPISGHVSLFWYQQALGQGPEFLTYFQNEAQLDKSGLPSDRFFAERPEGSVSTLKIQRTQQEDSAVYLCASSPGPGLAESLSTDTQYFGPGTRLTVL.

This clone was observed a few times. The V gene is TRBV19, the J gene TRBJ1-5, with D uncertain. In germline, CDR1 is LNHDA, CDR2 SQIVND (reference sequence). The CDR3 is 14 residues long. Trimming stripped 5 bases from V and 7 bases from J, with 15 bases between. DNA of the CDR3: TGTGCCAGTAGTCTCCGACATGAGGGACAGCCCCAGCATTTT. Its protein product is CASSLRHEGQPQHF.

V and J are TRBV9 and TRBJ2-1, with 9 bases lining up with TRBD1. Germline-derived CDR1 and CDR2 are SGDLS and YYNGEE. The ends lost 4 bases at V and 3 bases at J; junction bases unmatched: 5. CDR3 length: 15 residues. The CDR3 nucleotides are TGTGCCAGCAGCCCGACAGGGGGTGACTACAATGAGCAGTTCTTC. Translated: CASSPTGGDYNEQFF.

A note on this clone: An end of the junction differs from the germline gene, which may be a read error. The V call is TRBV4-1, the J call TRBJ1-5; D remains ambiguous. Looked up from germline, CDR1 is MGHRA and CDR2 is YSYEKL. This CDR3 is built from 14 residues. The CDR3 DNA is TGCGTCAGCAGCCAAGATAGGGTACCAGGCCCCCAGCATTTT. This encodes CVSSQDRVPGPQHF.

The rearrangement uses TRBV18 and TRBJ2-4; 8 nucleotides match TRBD1. Germline assignment: CDR1 KGHSH and CDR2 LQKENI. V gave up 4 bases and J gave up 4 bases; unmatched junction bases: 6. The CDR3 has 15 amino acids. CDR3 in amino acids: CASSLLDRGKNIQYF. The CDR3 DNA follows: TGTGCCAGCTCACTACTAGACAGGGGTAAAAACATTCAGTACTTC.

The rearrangement joins TRBV7-2 to TRBJ2-3; D gene unclear. The CDR3 has 11 residues. Trimming took 3 bases from V and 2 from J, leaving 0 bases between them. Germline lookup yields CDR1 SGHTA and CDR2 FQGNSA. The CDR3 loop is CASSFTDTQYF. CDR3 DNA sequence: TGTGCCAGCAGCTTCACAGATACGCAGTATTTT.

The chain links TRBV7-8 to TRBJ1-1; D is ambiguous. Between the trimmed V and J ends, which lost 5 bases and 2 bases, there was a span of 12 bases. Germline loops: CDR1 SGHVS, CDR2 FQNEAQ. The length of the CDR3 is 14 residues. The CDR3 protein is CASSPAALNTEAFF. The CDR3 DNA is TGTGCCAGCAGCCCGGCGGCACTTAACACTGAAGCTTTCTTT.

The J gene is TRBJ1-1, the V gene TRBV7-9; D perhaps matches TRBD1 (6 bases). Trimming shortened V by 5 bases and J by 4 bases, and 14 bases separated the two germline ends. Germline V gene data show CDR1 as SEHNR and CDR2 as FQNEAQ (reference sequence). The CDR3 consists of 14 residues. CDR3 DNA sequence: TGTGCCAGCAGCGCTCAAACAGGGCTCACTGAAGCTTTCTTT. This gives the protein CASSAQTGLTEAFF.

This chain links TRBV18 with TRBJ2-3; D gene unclear. From germline, CDR1 is KGHSH and CDR2 LQKENI. Trimming removed 11 bases from V and 0 bases from J, with 15 bases in between. The CDR3 spans 14 residues. CDR3 protein: CAGEPDGSTDTQYF. Here the CDR3 DNA reads TGTGCCGGCGAACCTGACGGCAGCACAGATACGCAGTATTTT.

This rearrangement joins TRBV11-2 to TRBJ1-2; D is ambiguous. The CDR3 runs 15 residues. Trimming took off 0 bases at V and 4 bases at J, with 12 bases between the two ends. CDR1 and CDR2 from the germline V gene are SGHAT and FQNNGV. The DNA for the CDR3 is TGTGCCAGCAGCTTAGATCCGTCTGGTATCTATGGCTACACCTTC. Its translation is CASSLDPSGIYGYTF.

The chain joins TRBV2 to TRBJ2-4, with TRBD1 matching over 9 bases. The CDR3 length is 13 residues. The junction had 3 bases not matched to a gene; V was cut back by 4 bases and J by 8 bases. Germline assignment: CDR1 SNHLY and CDR2 FYNNEI. Here the CDR3 reads CASSVGQGDIQYF. The CDR3, as DNA: TGTGCCAGCAGTGTGGGACAGGGAGACATTCAGTACTTC.

This clone has ten or more counts. The chain carries TRBV9 and TRBJ2-1; D unclear. V gave up 0 bases and J gave up 6 bases, with 10 bases separating them. CDR3 length: 14 residues. The germline V gene has CDR1 SGDLS and CDR2 YYNGEE. The CDR3 sequence: CASSVDPSFNEQFF. CDR3 in DNA: TGTGCCAGCAGCGTAGATCCCTCTTTCAATGAGCAGTTCTTC.

This sequence joins TRBV6-1 and TRBJ1-2; tentatively, D is TRBD1 (5 bases). The V and J ends lost 3 bases and 4 bases respectively, with 15 bases between them. Per germline, CDR1 MNHNS and CDR2 SASEGT. The CDR3 length is 15 residues. CDR3 sequence reads: CASSDLRGAGYGYTF. CDR3 DNA sequence: TGTGCCAGCAGTGACTTGAGGGGCGCGGGCTATGGCTACACCTTC.

This clone was recorded once. This chain joins TRBV4-2 and TRBJ1-3; a weak D match, TRBD1 (5 bases). Trimming removed 0 bases from V and 2 bases from J, with 8 bases in between. Per germline, CDR1 LGHNA and CDR2 YNFKEQ. This CDR3 comprises 15 residues. The CDR3 bases are TGTGCCAGCAGCCAAGAAGGGGATACTGGAAACACCATATATTTT. Translated: CASSQEGDTGNTIYF.

The rearrangement uses TRBV7-6 and TRBJ1-3; D not resolved. The CDR3 extends over 16 amino acids. Per germline, CDR1 SGHVS and CDR2 FNYEAQ. V gave up 5 bases and J gave up 2 bases, with 16 bases separating them. The CDR3 DNA sequence: TGTGCCAGCAGCCCCCAGCGCCCAGGCCCTGGAAACACCATATATTTT. Encoded protein: CASSPQRPGPGNTIYF.

The chain has TRBV7-9 and TRBJ2-3; 7 bases match TRBD1. Germline CDR1 SEHNR, CDR2 FQNEAQ (reference sequence). CDR3 size: 14 residues. Trimming removed 4 bases from V and 1 base from J; junction bases left unmatched: 2. DNA for the CDR3: TGTGCCAGCAGCTCACAGGGGCGCACAGATACGCAGTATTTT. It translates to CASSSQGRTDTQYF.